The entry below gives a single TCR beta chain sequence along with its context. The data belong to a study of blood T cell repertoires in COVID-19. Germline CDR1 and CDR2: MNHEY and SVGAGI. There are 13 residues in the CDR3. J lost 4 bases, V lost 8 bases, and 8 bases had no gene match. Profiled with immunoSEQ multiplex PCR; TCRdb holds only in-frame clones, not every one. Of about 180,000 clones listed, 89% were seen once; the top ten hold less than 2%. The sequenced sample was peripheral blood. The gene calls are TRBV6-5 and TRBJ2-7; 7 positions agree with TRBD1. This sequence originates from a man aged 18 to 35 who had recovered from COVID-19. DNA for the CDR3: TGTGCCAGCCGGACAGGCCAGAGGTACGAGCAGTACTTC. Amino acid sequence: CASRTGQRYEQYF.